One and the same sample provided the 17 T cell receptor beta chains below, sequenced in a study of blood T cell repertoires in COVID-19. The method was immunoSEQ multiplex PCR; TCRdb's version includes in-frame clones alone and lacks a portion of them. The table has tens of thousands of clones, just over 85% seen once; the top ten hold over 1.3%. The sample taken for sequencing was peripheral blood. These receptors came from an older woman with acute or convalescent COVID-19.

The chain uses TRBV12-2 and TRBJ2-2; TRBD2, as called in the table, went unchecked against the DNA. TRBV12-2 is annotated as a pseudogene. CDR3 length: 18 amino acids. This CDR3 is CASRLAGGTSGNTGELFF. Here the CDR3 DNA reads TGTGCAAGTCGCTTAGCGGGGGGGACTAGCGGGAACACCGGGGAGCTGTTTTTT.

The chain has TRBV2 and TRBJ1-3, with D possibly being TRBD1 (5 bases). V lost 5 bases, J lost 0 bases, and 8 bases lay in between. This CDR3 is built from 14 residues. Germline CDR1 is SNHLY and CDR2 is FYNNEI. This CDR3 is CASSQGYSGNTIYF. The CDR3 DNA reads TGTGCCAGCAGTCAGGGCTACTCTGGAAACACCATATATTTT.

The chain uses TRBV19 and TRBJ1-1, with TRBD1 matching over 9 bases. The germline V gene encodes CDR1 LNHDA and CDR2 SQIVND (reference sequence). V was clipped by 5 bases and J by 9 bases; unmatched bases: 10. The length of the CDR3 is 14 residues. CDR3 in amino acids: CASSPETGTGKAFF. The CDR3 DNA reads TGTGCCAGTAGTCCTGAGACCGGGACAGGGAAAGCTTTCTTT. Full variable domain (outside the CDR3, taken from reference TRBV19 and TRBJ1-1): DGGITQSPKYLFRKEGQNVTLSCEQNLNHDAMYWYRQDPGQGLRLIYYSQIVNDFQKGDIAEGYSVSREKKESFPLTVTSAQKNPTAFYLCASSPETGTGKAFFGQGTRLTVV.

The DNA for the CDR3 is TGTGCCAGCAGCTTGGTGGCAGGGGGCGCGACTGAAGCTTTCTTT. It translates to CASSLVAGGATEAFF. The chain uses TRBV5-5 and TRBJ1-1; TRBD1 agrees at 8 bases. CDR3 length: 15 residues. Germline trimming cut 0 bases from V and 5 bases from J; bases unmatched to any gene: 6. Per the germline V gene, CDR1 is SGHKS and CDR2 is YYEKEE (reference sequence).

The chain uses TRBV6-6 and TRBJ1-1; no firm D call. The CDR3 is 12 amino acids. In germline, CDR1 is MNHNY, CDR2 SVGAGI (reference sequence). V lost 5 bases, J lost 11 bases, and 15 bases lay in between. The CDR3 sequence is CASSPDAAEAFF. In nucleotides, the CDR3 is TGTGCCAGCAGTCCGGATGCCGCGGAGGCTTTCTTT.

The CDR3 coding sequence is TGCGCCAGCAGCTTGGGGCGGGGGAATCATCTGTCCGGGGAGCTGTTTTTT. Its protein is CASSLGRGNHLSGELFF. This chain connects TRBV5-1 to TRBJ2-2; TRBD2 agrees at 7 bases. V lost 0 bases to trimming and J lost 6 bases; unmatched junction nucleotides: 11. Germline lookup yields CDR1 SGHRS and CDR2 YFSETQ. The CDR3 runs 17 residues.

V and J are TRBV29-1 and TRBJ2-3, with 13 bases aligning to TRBD2. The CDR3 sequence is 15 residues long. CDR1 is SQVTM and CDR2 is ANQGSEA in the germline V gene. J was trimmed by 6 bases and V by 4 bases; bases with no gene match: 7. CDR3 DNA: TGCAGCGTTGCCGGGACTAGCGGGATACGGGATACGCAGTATTTT. Translation: CSVAGTSGIRDTQYF.

V and J are TRBV6-5 and TRBJ1-3; D might be TRBD1 (6 bases). The germline CDR1 and CDR2 sequences are MNHEY and SVGAGI. This CDR3 region has 15 residues. Trimming cost V 5 bases and J 2 bases, with 13 bases left between them. CDR3 amino acids: CASSRTGSAGNTIYF. The CDR3 region has the DNA TGTGCCAGCAGTCGAACAGGGAGTGCTGGAAACACCATATATTTT.

The chain combines TRBV19 with TRBJ1-6; weak D call: TRBD1 (6 bases). CDR1 LNHDA and CDR2 SQIVND come from the germline V gene (reference sequence). The CDR3 is 16 residues long. The V gene lost 4 bases and the J gene lost 5 bases, with 15 bases spanning the gap. The CDR3 DNA follows: TGTGCCAGTAGTAAAAACAGGGCCGGGAATAATTCACCCCTCCACTTT. Translated, it gives CASSKNRAGNNSPLHF.

The chain joins TRBV23-1 to TRBJ1-5; D is perhaps TRBD1 (5 bases). TRBV23-1 is filed as an ORF, its function uncertain. V lost 1 base and J lost 6, with 28 bases in between. This CDR3 has 20 residues. The CDR3 coding sequence is TGCGCCAGCAGTCAATTCGGATTCTCTAATTTACGGGGGAAGCGTCAGCCCCAGCATTTT. It specifies CASSQFGFSNLRGKRQPQHF.

The chain links TRBV5-6 to TRBJ1-3; 11 bases map to TRBD1. Trimming took 4 bases from V and 1 from J; bases not matched to a gene: 10. The CDR3 consists of 18 residues. Per the germline V gene, CDR1 is SGHDT and CDR2 is YYEEEE. CDR3 amino acids: CASSQGTGGYLSGNTIYF. In DNA form, the CDR3 reads TGTGCCAGCAGCCAGGGGACAGGGGGTTACCTATCTGGAAACACCATATATTTT. The variable domain in full, completed from reference TRBV5-6 and TRBJ1-3, reads DAGVTQSPTHLIKTRGQQVTLRCSPKSGHDTVSWYQQALGQGPQFIFQYYEEEERQRGNFPDRFSGHQFPNYSSELNVNALLLGDSALYLCASSQGTGGYLSGNTIYFGEGSWLTVV.

The genes are TRBV18 and TRBJ2-3; D is uncertain. Germline CDR1 reads KGHSH; CDR2 reads LQKENI. The CDR3 runs to 12 residues. V was clipped by 5 bases and J by 4 bases, with 7 bases between them. The CDR3 region is CASSGSADTQYF. Here the CDR3 DNA reads TGTGCCAGCTCAGGTAGTGCAGATACGCAGTATTTT.

This chain joins TRBV21-1 and TRBJ2-7; TRBD1, the table's D call, was not compared with the DNA. TRBV21-1 is given as a pseudogene. The CDR3 contains 14 residues. DNA for the CDR3: TGTGCCAGCAGCAAGGGGAAAACAGGCTACGAGCAGTACTTC. This codes for CASSKGKTGYEQYF.

A few counts support this clone. The V and J genes are TRBV7-2 and TRBJ1-2; 8 positions agree with TRBD1. V dropped 5 bases and J dropped 8; count of bases not matched to a gene: 10. The CDR3 sequence is 14 residues long. Per the germline V gene, CDR1 is SGHTA and CDR2 is FQGNSA. The CDR3 sequence is CASSPRTGRGGYTF. The CDR3 bases are TGTGCCAGCAGCCCGAGGACAGGGAGGGGCGGCTACACCTTC.

This CDR3 reads CASSLLQGGYGYTF. In DNA, the CDR3 is TGTGCCAGCAGCTTGCTCCAGGGGGGCTATGGCTACACCTTC. The chain joins TRBV5-6 to TRBJ1-2; 7 positions agree with TRBD1. The CDR3 is made up of 14 amino acids. CDR1 is SGHDT and CDR2 is YYEEEE in the germline V gene. The ends lost 1 base at V and 4 bases at J; junction bases unmatched: 4.

This chain connects TRBV6-5 to TRBJ2-5; TRBD2 might be the D (6 bases). The CDR3 spans 15 residues. Germline assignment: CDR1 MNHEY and CDR2 SVGAGI. Trimming removed 8 bases from V and 2 bases from J, with 18 bases in between. The CDR3 region is CASLPAPTSQETQYF. The CDR3 coding sequence is TGTGCCAGCCTCCCTGCCCCGACTAGTCAAGAGACCCAGTACTTC.

The chain joins TRBV12-3 or TRBV12-4 to TRBJ1-2, with TRBD1 matching over 8 bases. Losses at the gene ends were 5 bases for V and 8 bases for J; bases not matched to a gene: 7. This CDR3 is built from 13 residues. CDR3 DNA sequence: TGTGCCAGCAGTCTGCAGGGGGCTGGAGGCTACACCTTC. Translation gives CASSLQGAGGYTF.